This record concerns one T cell receptor (beta chain) sequence. As processed by the authors: The authors estimated nucleated cell counts from reference gene primer amplification. Clones were read by immunoSEQ multiplex PCR, and TCRdb kept only the in-frame ones, dropping some. That table supplies the V and J calls and clone size; D and trimming were determined from the DNA. Here the sample spans about 300,000 clones, 85% to 90% being singletons. This sample is drawn from a study of blood T cell repertoires in COVID-19. The germline gives CDR1 LGHNA, CDR2 YNFKEQ. Trimming removed 6 bases from V and 3 bases from J; junction bases left unmatched: 4. There are 13 residues in the CDR3.

This chain links TRBV4-2 with TRBJ2-7, with 8 bases aligning to TRBD1. The sample was peripheral blood. The TCR comes from a woman aged 45-65 years with COVID-19, enrolled during active disease. The CDR3 sequence: CASSRDRYYEQYF. The DNA of the CDR3 is TGTGCCAGCAGTCGGGACAGGTACTACGAGCAGTACTTC.